A single sample is the source of the 14 T cell receptor beta chains below, sequenced in a study of blood T cell repertoires in COVID-19. The data were produced by immunoSEQ multiplex PCR, yet TCRdb's version contains in-frame clones alone and is incomplete. In the table there are about 110,000 clones, 85% to 90% of which are singletons. Specimen: peripheral blood. These receptors all come from a human donor in a cohort sampled during active COVID-19.

The V call is TRBV4-2, the J call TRBJ1-1; a possible D gene is TRBD1 (5 bases). Germline CDR1 reads LGHNA; CDR2 reads YNFKEQ. This CDR3 contains 14 residues. V gave up 4 bases and J gave up 4 bases, with 13 bases separating them. The CDR3 loop reads CASSLTGTPTEAFF. The CDR3 bases are TGTGCCAGCAGCCTTACCGGGACTCCCACTGAAGCTTTCTTT.

This chain connects TRBV6-5 to TRBJ2-1; 8 bases map to TRBD2. V shed 6 bases, J shed 5 bases, and the junction held 9 bases outside the gene matches. This CDR3 is built from 15 residues. The germline V gene has CDR1 MNHEY and CDR2 SVGAGI. Written as DNA, the CDR3 is TGTGCCAGCAGCCTTCGGCGGGGGGTCCACAATGAGCAGTTCTTC. Amino acid sequence: CASSLRRGVHNEQFF.

J is TRBJ2-7 and V is TRBV10-3, with 12 bases that match TRBD2. This CDR3 is 13 amino acids long. Germline V gene lookup returns CDR1 ENHRY and CDR2 SYGVKD. The J segment lost 5 bases and the V segment lost 6 bases, leaving 2 bases of the junction unmatched. For the CDR3, the DNA is TGTGCCATCAGGACTAGCGGGAGTAACGAGCAGTACTTC. Its protein product is CAIRTSGSNEQYF.

The chain has TRBV7-8 and TRBJ2-1; D is unclear. Germline CDR1 reads SGHVS; CDR2 reads FQNEAQ. The V end lost 3 bases, the J end lost 3 bases, and 12 bases lay between the germline ends. CDR3 length: 15 amino acids. CDR3 nucleotide sequence: TGTGCCAGCAGCTTTAAAGCTCGCCACTACAATGAGCAGTTCTTC. Amino acids: CASSFKARHYNEQFF.

The chain carries TRBV20-1 and TRBJ2-5, with no clear D. The CDR3 length is 12 residues. The germline CDR1 and CDR2 sequences are DFQATT and SNEGSKA (reference sequence). V dropped 3 bases and J dropped 4 bases, with 9 bases sitting between them. The CDR3 loop reads CSASMSGETQYF. The CDR3 DNA is TGCAGTGCTAGTATGTCCGGAGAGACCCAGTACTTC.

This rearrangement joins TRBV7-9 to TRBJ1-2, with unresolved D. The CDR3 extends over 13 amino acids. The germline CDR1 and CDR2 sequences are SEHNR and FQNEAQ (reference sequence). The V end lost 1 base, the J end lost 4 bases, and 7 bases lay between the germline ends. The CDR3 coding sequence is TGTGCCAGCAGCTTAGTACAGAGCTATGGCTACACCTTC. Amino acids: CASSLVQSYGYTF.

This clone was detected once. The chain carries TRBV5-6 and TRBJ1-5; 10 nucleotides agree with TRBD1. Germline V gene data show CDR1 as SGHDT and CDR2 as YYEEEE. Germline trimming cut 3 bases from V and 3 bases from J; bases unmatched to any gene: 6. The CDR3 runs to 16 residues. The CDR3 coding sequence is TGTGCCAGCAGCTCGTTCGACAGGGGGCACAATCAGCCCCAGCATTTT. This gives the protein CASSSFDRGHNQPQHF.

V gene TRBV5-5 combines with J gene TRBJ2-6, with 8 bases fitting TRBD2. With V trimmed by 0 bases and J by 0 bases, 5 bases remained unmatched. Germline CDR1 is SGHKS and CDR2 is YYEKEE (reference sequence). The CDR3 covers 18 residues. The CDR3 spells CASSLERLANSGANVLTF. Here the CDR3 DNA reads TGTGCCAGCAGCTTGGAGAGACTAGCGAACTCTGGGGCCAACGTCCTGACTTTC.

The chain is built from TRBV2 and TRBJ1-1; D unclear. The CDR3 runs 13 residues. Germline V gives CDR1 SNHLY, CDR2 FYNNEI. V was shortened by 6 bases and J by 6 bases, with 14 bases between the two germline ends. The CDR3 nucleotides read TGTGCCAGCAGCGGTAATCGCCTGTCTGAAGCTTTCTTT. Protein sequence: CASSGNRLSEAFF.

V and J are TRBV9 and TRBJ2-7; no definite D call. Germline CDR1 is SGDLS and CDR2 is YYNGEE. CDR3 length equals 17 residues. Trimming took off 4 bases at V and 7 bases at J, with 27 bases between the two ends. As DNA, the CDR3 is TGTGCCAGCAGCCCAACATCCCTGGGCCCCGTAAGTCCGGAGCAGTACTTC. Protein: CASSPTSLGPVSPEQYF.

The V call is TRBV24-1, the J call TRBJ1-4, with D perhaps TRBD1 (6 bases). Germline V lookup: CDR1 KGHDR, CDR2 SFDVKD. V was pared by 3 bases and J by 4 bases, with 11 bases between. This CDR3 comprises 15 residues. The CDR3 spells CATSDVTGGNEKLFF. CDR3 sequence (DNA): TGTGCCACCAGTGATGTGACAGGTGGTAATGAAAAACTGTTTTTT.

This CDR3 reads CASSPRELLAGANVLTF. In DNA, the CDR3 is TGTGCCAGCAGCCCCCGAGAATTACTGGCTGGGGCCAACGTCCTGACTTTC. The V gene is TRBV7-9, the J gene TRBJ2-6, with D hard to call. The CDR3 covers 17 residues. The V and J ends lost 5 bases and 2 bases respectively, with 16 bases between them. From germline, CDR1 is SEHNR and CDR2 FQNEAQ (reference sequence).

The chain links TRBV5-8 to TRBJ1-6; no definite D call. The CDR3 has 17 residues. Germline values: CDR1 SGHTS, CDR2 YDEGEE. V was shortened by 4 bases and J by 6 bases, with 20 bases between the two germline ends. The CDR3 DNA reads TGTGCCAGCAGCCCCTTCGGCGGCCAGTCCGGTAATTCACCCCTCCACTTT. Translating gives CASSPFGGQSGNSPLHF. The full variable domain, rest sourced from reference TRBV5-8 and TRBJ1-6, is EAGVTQSPTHLIKTRGQQATLRCSPISGHTSVYWYQQALGLGLQFLLWYDEGEERNRGNFPPRFSGRQFPNYSSELNVNALELEDSALYLCASSPFGGQSGNSPLHFGNGTRLTVT.

This clone was detected only once. J is TRBJ1-1 and V is TRBV12-5; D remains ambiguous. This CDR3 spans 13 amino acids. Trimming took 3 bases from V and 3 from J, leaving 8 bases between them. CDR1 and CDR2 (germline): LGHNT, FRNRAP. The CDR3 loop reads CASGLEPYTEAFF. CDR3 DNA sequence: TGTGCTAGTGGTTTAGAGCCGTACACTGAAGCTTTCTTT.